This T cell receptor (beta chain) came from a study of vaccination and CD4 T cells after COVID-19. At the level of the study: Cellular stimulation was performed using overlapping spike peptides derived from SARS-CoV-2, HCoV-NL63, HCoV-OC43 and HCoV-229E. In the control cultures, a CEFX pool, an HIV-1 Nef pool, or no peptide was supplied.

The Oncomine TCR Beta short-read assay sequenced DNA from cultured CD4+ T cells. Each CDR3 protein is one row after TCRdb ran MiXCR on the PCR reads. The profile shows 9,500 to 14,000 distinct CDR3 sequences, 40% to 50% of them singletons. Regarding treatment: approximately nine-day PBMC culture with coronavirus spike peptide pools or control peptides (ViraFEST assay). ViraFEST stimulated the growth of antigen-specific T cells using peptide pools and subsequently profiled their TCRs by sequencing. In its sample, this clonotype was seen a few times. Its cognate antigen is unknown. Trimming took off 0 bases at V and 2 bases at J, with 4 bases between the two ends. From germline, CDR1 is MNHNS and CDR2 SASEGT. CDR3 length: 13 amino acids.

Sequencing used CD4+ T cells from blood, cultured in vitro. The receptor was derived from a human donor who had recovered from COVID-19. The chain carries TRBV6-1 and TRBJ1-2; D unclear. The CDR3 reads CASSEAGNYGYTF. As DNA, the CDR3 is TGTGCCAGCAGTGAAGCGGGAAACTATGGCTACACCTTC.